Below are 20 T cell receptor beta chains sequenced from a single sample in a study of T-cell reconstitution after alpha-beta-depleted transplantation in children. Researchers prepared the TCRbeta library using unique molecular identifiers, the study reports. TCRdb re-called the PCR reads through MiXCR, storing one row per CDR3 protein. The sample contains hundreds of thousands of distinct CDR3 sequences, roughly 14% of which appear only once. The material sequenced was PBMCs, taken before TCRalphabeta/CD19-depleted stem cell transplant. The receptor set was obtained from a girl aged 2 to 10 with congenital amegakaryocytic thrombocytopenia, due to receive a stem cell transplant.

This clonotype appeared a few times. This chain links TRBV20-1 with TRBJ2-2; D is ambiguous. Germline CDR1 reads DFQATT; CDR2 reads SNEGSKA (reference sequence). The CDR3 has 12 amino acids. Trimming removed 4 bases at V and 3 bases at J, with 6 bases between. The DNA of the CDR3 is TGCAGTGCTAACATCCACACCGGGGAGCTGTTTTTT. The encoded protein is CSANIHTGELFF.

CDR3 protein: CSAPRVGRGGELFF. CDR3 bases: TGCAGTGCCCCCCGCGTCGGGAGGGGCGGGGAGCTGTTTTTT. The J gene is TRBJ2-2, the V gene TRBV20-1, with 8 bases aligning to TRBD2. This CDR3 is built from 14 residues. J gave up 7 bases and V 6 bases, and 10 bases lay outside the gene matches. Germline CDR1 reads DFQATT; CDR2 reads SNEGSKA (reference sequence).

This clonotype appeared many times. The gene calls are TRBV10-3 and TRBJ2-3, with D possibly being TRBD1 (6 bases). Trimming took off 4 bases at V and 2 bases at J, with 13 bases between the two ends. The CDR3 consists of 15 residues. Germline CDR1 and CDR2: ENHRY and SYGVKD. CDR3 in DNA: TGTGCCATCAGTGGAAAGCGACAGGCCACAGATACGCAGTATTTT. Encoded protein: CAISGKRQATDTQYF.

This clonotype was seen repeatedly, ten times or more. This chain uses TRBV20-1 with TRBJ2-3; TRBD2 is a possible D gene (6 bases). V lost 3 bases to trimming and J lost 2 bases, with 18 bases between them. Germline-derived CDR1 and CDR2 are DFQATT and SNEGSKA (reference sequence). This CDR3 is built from 16 residues. CDR3 in DNA: TGCAGTGCTAGGCGCAATGAGGGAGGTAACACAGATACGCAGTATTTT. It is translated as CSARRNEGGNTDTQYF.

This clonotype was observed many times. The chain uses TRBV7-8 and TRBJ2-1, with D uncertain. Trimming took off 1 base at V and 5 bases at J, with 9 bases between the two ends. This CDR3 spans 14 amino acids. Germline V CDR1 and CDR2: SGHVS, FQNEAQ. CDR3 loop: CASSLDGANNEQFF. The CDR3 DNA follows: TGTGCCAGCAGCTTAGATGGCGCAAACAATGAGCAGTTCTTC.

In its sample, this clonotype was seen many times. The V gene is TRBV20-1, the J gene TRBJ1-5; 7 positions agree with TRBD1. The germline V gene encodes CDR1 DFQATT and CDR2 SNEGSKA (reference sequence). The CDR3 loop spans 14 amino acids. Trimming cost V 7 bases and J 3 bases; bases outside gene matches: 9. CDR3 DNA sequence: TGCAGTGTTGCGACAGGGACCGCCAATCAGCCCCAGCATTTT. Protein: CSVATGTANQPQHF.

This clonotype came up a few times. The chain couples TRBV11-1 to TRBJ2-3; D unclear. Trimming shortened V by 4 bases and J by 0 bases, and 23 bases separated the two germline ends. The germline gives CDR1 SGHAT, CDR2 FQDESV (reference sequence). This CDR3 is built from 19 residues. Written as DNA, the CDR3 is TGTGCCAGCAGCTCCGATTTGGCGGCCCCTCAATATAGCACAGATACGCAGTATTTT. This codes for CASSSDLAAPQYSTDTQYF.

This clonotype was counted between two and nine times. The chain links TRBV28 to TRBJ2-7; weak D call: TRBD2 (6 bases). V was clipped by 3 bases and J by 4 bases, with 13 bases between them. The germline gives CDR1 MDHEN, CDR2 SYDVKM. The CDR3 loop spans 14 amino acids. The CDR3 region is CASSLWEASYEQYF. The CDR3 DNA is TGTGCCAGCAGTTTGTGGGAGGCCTCTTACGAGCAGTACTTC.

In its sample, this clonotype was seen many times. The rearrangement uses TRBV20-1 and TRBJ2-7; no clear D gene. The germline CDR1 and CDR2 sequences are DFQATT and SNEGSKA (reference sequence). The CDR3 is 15 residues long. The germline V and J ends were trimmed by 1 base and 0 bases, with 13 bases remaining between them. The CDR3 DNA reads as TGCAGTGCTAGAGTTCTCAGTTCAAGCTCCTACGAGCAGTACTTC. Encoded protein: CSARVLSSSSYEQYF.

The rearrangement uses TRBV20-1 and TRBJ2-7; 9 nucleotides match TRBD2. Germline-derived CDR1 and CDR2 are DFQATT and SNEGSKA (reference sequence). The CDR3 is 14 amino acids. V lost 6 bases and J lost 4; bases outside the gene matches: 10. Here the CDR3 reads CSATRGAGGYEQYF. CDR3 bases: TGCAGTGCCACAAGAGGGGCGGGGGGGTACGAGCAGTACTTC.

This clonotype has at least ten counts. The genes are TRBV12-3 or TRBV12-4 and TRBJ2-3; D gene unclear. CDR3 length: 14 residues. The V end lost 6 bases, the J end lost 5 bases, and 15 bases lay between the germline ends. CDR3: CASSSFGDEDTQYF. The CDR3 region has the DNA TGTGCCAGCAGCAGCTTTGGAGACGAAGATACGCAGTATTTT.

This clonotype occurred many times. The CDR3 loop is CATSRDVEAPDTQYF. The CDR3 coding sequence is TGTGCCACCAGCAGAGATGTTGAGGCACCCGATACGCAGTATTTT. The genes are TRBV15 and TRBJ2-3; D is unresolved. The CDR3 consists of 15 residues. Germline CDR1 and CDR2: LNHNV and YYDKDF (reference sequence). The V gene lost 0 bases and the J gene lost 6 bases, with 13 bases spanning the gap.

This clonotype was detected only a few times. This rearrangement joins TRBV7-9 to TRBJ2-5; D not resolved. Trimming removed 5 bases from V and 4 bases from J, with 17 bases in between. Germline V lookup: CDR1 SEHNR, CDR2 FQNEAQ (reference sequence). CDR3 length: 15 amino acids. CDR3 sequence: CASSHVSFSGETQYF. In DNA form, the CDR3 reads TGTGCCAGCAGCCACGTTAGCTTTTCTGGAGAGACCCAGTACTTC.

This clonotype appeared many times. The chain joins TRBV20-1 to TRBJ2-3, with 12 bases that match TRBD2. The CDR3 runs to 15 residues. CDR1 is DFQATT, CDR2 SNEGSKA, per germline (reference sequence). The junction had 4 bases not matched to a gene; V was cut back by 2 bases and J by 4 bases. The CDR3 nucleotides read TGCAGTGCTAGACTAGCGGGAGGGCGGGCAGATACGCAGTATTTT. It codes for CSARLAGGRADTQYF.

This clonotype was detected many times. This chain joins TRBV5-1 and TRBJ2-7; tentatively, D is TRBD1 or TRBD2 (5 bases each). V gave up 0 bases and J gave up 0 bases, with 10 bases separating them. The germline gives CDR1 SGHRS, CDR2 YFSETQ. The CDR3 has 15 amino acids. CDR3 sequence: CASSLEPGSSYEQYF. In nucleotides, the CDR3 is TGCGCCAGCAGCTTGGAGCCAGGGAGCTCCTACGAGCAGTACTTC.

In regard to this clonotype: A much larger clone differs by one base, so this may be a read error. The chain uses TRBV4-1 and TRBJ1-1, with TRBD1 matching over 8 bases. Germline V gives CDR1 MGHRA, CDR2 YSYEKL. The CDR3 has 14 amino acids. V lost 4 bases to trimming and J lost 6 bases; unmatched junction nucleotides: 7. The CDR3 spells CASSRQGQGPEAFF. In DNA, the CDR3 is TGCGCCAGCAGCCGCCAAGGACAGGGCCCTGAAGCTTTCTTT.

This clonotype appeared many times. The CDR3 here is CASSLQDLTYEQYF. The CDR3 nucleotides are TGCGCCAGCAGCTTGCAGGACCTGACCTACGAGCAGTACTTC. The V and J genes are TRBV5-1 and TRBJ2-7; D is unclear. CDR3 size: 14 residues. Germline CDR1 and CDR2: SGHRS and YFSETQ. Trimming left V 1 base short and J 2 bases short, with 10 bases between.

The chain employs TRBV4-1 and TRBJ1-4; TRBD1 aligns across 7 bases. CDR1 MGHRA and CDR2 YSYEKL come from the germline V gene. The CDR3 covers 17 residues. V trimming: 6 bases; J trimming: 0 bases; junction bases outside the gene matches: 10. The CDR3 region has the DNA TGCGCCAGCAGACCCTATCATACAGGGGCAACTAATGAAAAACTGTTTTTT. Its protein is CASRPYHTGATNEKLFF.

The chain carries TRBV11-2 and TRBJ2-2; 7 nucleotides line up with TRBD2. The V segment lost 4 bases and the J segment 2 bases; nucleotides outside the gene matches: 16. Germline-derived CDR1 and CDR2 are SGHAT and FQNNGV. The CDR3 has 19 residues. The CDR3 reads CASSSWTPRDYINTGELFF. In nucleotides, the CDR3 is TGTGCCAGCAGCTCCTGGACCCCCCGGGACTACATAAACACCGGGGAGCTGTTTTTT.

This clonotype was seen repeatedly, ten times or more. The chain joins TRBV5-1 to TRBJ2-2; no clear D gene. The CDR3 length is 14 residues. Trimming cost V 2 bases and J 7 bases, with 12 bases left between them. Per germline, CDR1 SGHRS and CDR2 YFSETQ. CDR3 in DNA: TGCGCCAGCAGCTTTCTAACGTCGGACGGGGAGCTGTTTTTT. Encoded protein: CASSFLTSDGELFF.